Following are 22 T cell receptor beta chains from one sample sequenced in a study of response to subunit inactivated influenza vaccine. From the RT-PCR reads, TCRdb called clonotypes with MiXCR, one entry per CDR3 protein. The table lists about 780,000 distinct CDR3 sequences, about 18% of them singletons. This specimen was PBMCs from blood, taken roughly 5 days after vaccination. All receptors derive from a man aged 50 to 60 who received an inactivated influenza vaccine.

This clonotype was counted ten times or more. The chain recombines TRBV6-5 with TRBJ2-5; TRBD2 matches at 7 bases. Germline-derived CDR1 and CDR2 are MNHEY and SVGAGI. V lost 0 bases, J lost 2 bases, and 6 bases stayed unmatched. The CDR3 extends over 16 amino acids. CDR3 residues: CASSYSSSGEQETQYF. The CDR3 bases are TGTGCCAGCAGTTACTCGTCTAGCGGAGAACAAGAGACCCAGTACTTC.

The chain joins TRBV15 to TRBJ2-7; D unclear. Germline assignment: CDR1 LNHNV and CDR2 YYDKDF (reference sequence). The CDR3 totals 13 residues. V lost 0 bases and J 2 bases, leaving 5 bases between the germline ends. The CDR3 loop reads CATSRDMAYEQYF. The CDR3 nucleotides are TGTGCCACCAGCAGAGATATGGCCTACGAGCAGTACTTC.

This clonotype was counted between two and nine times. CDR3 nucleotide sequence: TGTGCCAGCAGCATGGGACTAGCGGGAGTCGAGCAGTACTTC. Translation gives CASSMGLAGVEQYF. The V gene is TRBV11-2, the J gene TRBJ2-7; 14 positions agree with TRBD2. The CDR3 is made up of 14 amino acids. Germline CDR1 SGHAT, CDR2 FQNNGV. Trimming cost V 5 bases and J 6 bases; bases outside gene matches: 3.

In its sample, this clonotype was seen a few times. The CDR3 DNA follows: TGTGCCAGCAGCCTCTTTAAGGGACAGATTTACACTGAAGCTTTCTTT. This encodes CASSLFKGQIYTEAFF. This rearrangement joins TRBV11-2 to TRBJ1-1; TRBD1 matches at 7 bases. Losses at the gene ends were 5 bases for V and 3 bases for J; bases not matched to a gene: 12. The CDR3 contains 16 residues. CDR1 is SGHAT and CDR2 is FQNNGV in the germline V gene.

This chain joins TRBV7-8 and TRBJ2-1; 7 nucleotides match TRBD2. Per germline, CDR1 SGHVS and CDR2 FQNEAQ. The CDR3 runs 17 residues. Trimming at V came to 0 bases and at J to 0 bases, leaving 5 bases not matched to a gene. The CDR3 DNA reads TGTGCCAGCAGCTTAGCGCATGGGGGGGGCTCCTACAATGAGCAGTTCTTC. Protein: CASSLAHGGGSYNEQFF.

The chain has TRBV5-4 and TRBJ2-1, with 9 bases fitting TRBD2. Per the germline V gene, CDR1 is SGHNT and CDR2 is YYREEE (reference sequence). There are 15 residues in the CDR3. J gave up 2 bases and V 4 bases, and 4 bases lay outside the gene matches. In DNA form, the CDR3 reads TGTGCCAGCAGCACGGCGGGAGGGCCCTACAATGAGCAGTTCTTC. Translating it yields CASSTAGGPYNEQFF.

CDR3 sequence: CASSLVVAKNIQYF. CDR3 in DNA: TGTGCCAGCAGCTTGGTGGTAGCCAAAAACATTCAGTACTTC. The chain uses TRBV5-6 and TRBJ2-4; no firm D call. Trimming removed 0 bases from V and 0 bases from J, with 4 bases in between. This CDR3 comprises 14 residues. CDR1 is SGHDT, CDR2 YYEEEE, per germline.

This chain links TRBV28 with TRBJ1-2, with a weak D call TRBD1 (5 bases). The CDR3 is 14 amino acids. Between the trimmed V and J ends, which lost 4 bases and 4 bases, there was a span of 13 bases. Germline CDR1 and CDR2: MDHEN and SYDVKM. Here the CDR3 DNA reads TGTGCCAGCAGTTCCAGCCAGGGCGTCTATGGCTACACCTTC. Translated, it gives CASSSSQGVYGYTF.

A few counts support this clonotype. The chain has TRBV7-2 and TRBJ1-1; tentative D call: TRBD1 (6 bases). Germline CDR1 is SGHTA and CDR2 is FQGNSA. Trimming stripped 8 bases from V and 4 bases from J, with 14 bases between. The CDR3 consists of 13 residues. The CDR3 loop reads CASGWGASTEAFF. The CDR3 DNA sequence: TGTGCCAGCGGATGGGGGGCGAGCACTGAAGCTTTCTTT.

The table lists this clonotype with a few counts. The chain joins TRBV5-4 to TRBJ2-1; 12 bases line up with TRBD2. The CDR3 runs 19 residues. Germline-derived CDR1 and CDR2 are SGHNT and YYREEE (reference sequence). V shed 1 base, J shed 6 bases, and the junction held 14 bases outside the gene matches. The CDR3, as DNA: TGTGCCAGCAGCTTGAGACTAGCGGGAGAAGGGGTTCGGCGCAATGAGCAGTTCTTC. Its protein product is CASSLRLAGEGVRRNEQFF.

This clonotype was seen more than once but under ten times. The rearrangement uses TRBV5-5 and TRBJ1-6; 10 bases are shared with TRBD1. The germline gives CDR1 SGHKS, CDR2 YYEKEE (reference sequence). There are 15 residues in the CDR3. V shed 5 bases, J shed 9 bases, and the junction held 8 bases outside the gene matches. The DNA of the CDR3 is TGTGCCAGCAGGGGGACAGGGGTTATTATTTCACCCCTCCACTTT. Translated: CASRGTGVIISPLHF.

The genes are TRBV20-1 and TRBJ2-3; 7 nucleotides match TRBD2. Per the germline V gene, CDR1 is DFQATT and CDR2 is SNEGSKA (reference sequence). V was clipped by 6 bases and J by 7 bases; unmatched bases: 10. The CDR3 runs to 13 residues. The CDR3 nucleotides are TGCAGTGCGCCGACTAGCTGGAGTAATACGCAGTATTTT. Its translation: CSAPTSWSNTQYF.

The table lists this clonotype with many counts. V is TRBV12-3 or TRBV12-4 and J is TRBJ2-7; D is unclear. V lost 2 bases and J 2 bases, leaving 7 bases between the germline ends. The CDR3 totals 13 residues. CDR3 loop: CASSLTRAYEQYF. DNA of the CDR3: TGTGCCAGCAGTTTAACCAGAGCCTACGAGCAGTACTTC.

This sequence joins TRBV4-3 and TRBJ1-2; 7 bases are a match to TRBD1. Germline values: CDR1 LGHNA, CDR2 YSLEER. This CDR3 comprises 16 residues. Trimming took 1 base from V and 8 from J; bases not matched to a gene: 13. CDR3 sequence: CASSQAPDRVWGGYTF. The DNA of the CDR3 is TGCGCCAGCAGCCAAGCCCCTGACAGGGTTTGGGGCGGCTACACCTTC.

The V call is TRBV5-1, the J call TRBJ2-2; TRBD2 aligns across 7 bases. With V trimmed by 1 base and J by 6 bases, 9 bases remained unmatched. The CDR3 is 16 residues long. Germline values: CDR1 SGHRS, CDR2 YFSETQ. This chain's CDR3 is CASSLNPAGIAGELFF. The CDR3 DNA sequence: TGCGCCAGCAGCTTGAATCCAGCGGGAATCGCCGGGGAGCTGTTTTTT.

This clonotype showed up just a few times. The V call is TRBV12-3 or TRBV12-4, the J call TRBJ1-1; no definite D call. Trimming shortened V by 5 bases and J by 4 bases, and 14 bases separated the two germline ends. The CDR3 consists of 14 residues. The CDR3 DNA is TGTGCCAGCAGTCGAGAAAGGGTCGCCACTGAAGCTTTCTTT. Translation: CASSRERVATEAFF.

The rearrangement uses TRBV12-3 or TRBV12-4 and TRBJ2-3; possible D gene TRBD1, 5 bases. V lost 3 bases and J 4 bases, leaving 14 bases between the germline ends. This CDR3 has 15 residues. The CDR3 region has the DNA TGTGCCAGCAGTTTGGCACAGGTCCTGGCAGATACGCAGTATTTT. Amino acid sequence: CASSLAQVLADTQYF.

This clonotype was seen once. The chain employs TRBV2 and TRBJ1-5, with unresolved D. The CDR3 extends over 17 amino acids. V gave up 4 bases and J gave up 0 bases, with 16 bases separating them. Germline V gives CDR1 SNHLY, CDR2 FYNNEI. CDR3 residues: CASSVIGMTFSNQPQHF. CDR3 sequence (DNA): TGTGCCAGCAGTGTAATCGGGATGACCTTTAGCAATCAGCCCCAGCATTTT. Together with reference TRBV2 and TRBJ1-5, the CDR3 gives the full variable domain: EPEVTQTPSHQVTQMGQEVILRCVPISNHLYFYWYRQILGQKVEFLVSFYNNEISEKSEIFDDQFSVERPDGSNFTLKIRSTKLEDSAMYFCASSVIGMTFSNQPQHFGDGTRLSIL.

This clonotype was seen more than once but under ten times. The chain joins TRBV11-2 to TRBJ2-7, with 7 nucleotides matching TRBD1. J was trimmed by 2 bases and V by 5 bases; bases with no gene match: 9. The CDR3 is made up of 15 amino acids. Looked up from germline, CDR1 is SGHAT and CDR2 is FQNNGV. The CDR3 nucleotides read TGTGCCAGCAGCCAGGGACAGTACTTAACCTACGAGCAGTACTTC. It translates to CASSQGQYLTYEQYF. Together with reference TRBV11-2 and TRBJ2-7, the CDR3 gives the full variable domain: EAGVAQSPRYKIIEKRQSVAFWCNPISGHATLYWYQQILGQGPKLLIQFQNNGVVDDSQLPKDRFSAERLKGVDSTLKIQPAKLEDSAVYLCASSQGQYLTYEQYFGPGTRLTVT.

The rearrangement joins TRBV4-1 to TRBJ2-5; D gene ambiguous. V lost 1 base and J 5 bases, leaving 14 bases between the germline ends. The CDR3 extends over 15 amino acids. CDR1 MGHRA and CDR2 YSYEKL come from the germline V gene. CDR3 DNA sequence: TGCGCCAGCAGCCAAGGGCAGGAACTTTATGAGACCCAGTACTTC. It codes for CASSQGQELYETQYF.

This chain links TRBV11-2 with TRBJ2-1; 7 bases fit TRBD2. V was clipped by 6 bases and J by 2 bases; unmatched bases: 7. This CDR3 has 15 residues. The germline V gene encodes CDR1 SGHAT and CDR2 FQNNGV. The CDR3 loop is CASRVWGGAYNEQFF. CDR3 DNA sequence: TGTGCCAGCAGGGTCTGGGGGGGGGCCTACAATGAGCAGTTCTTC.

The CDR3 DNA is TGTGCCAGCAGCCAAGAGATTCCAGGGGGCGTCGCACCCCTCCACTTT. It is translated as CASSQEIPGGVAPLHF. This chain links TRBV4-2 with TRBJ1-6, with 8 bases fitting TRBD1. The V and J ends lost 0 bases and 11 bases, in that order; junction bases with no gene match: 9. The germline CDR1 and CDR2 sequences are LGHNA and YNFKEQ. This CDR3 contains 16 residues.